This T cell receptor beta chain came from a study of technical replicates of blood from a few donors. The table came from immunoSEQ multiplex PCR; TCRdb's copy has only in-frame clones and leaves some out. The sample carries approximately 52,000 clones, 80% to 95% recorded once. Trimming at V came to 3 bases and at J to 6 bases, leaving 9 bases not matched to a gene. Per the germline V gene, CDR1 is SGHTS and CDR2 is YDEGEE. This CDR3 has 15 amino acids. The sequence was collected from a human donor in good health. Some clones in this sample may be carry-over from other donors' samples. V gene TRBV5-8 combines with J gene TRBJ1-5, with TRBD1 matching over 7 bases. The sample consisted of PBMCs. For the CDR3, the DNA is TGTGCCAGCAGCTCGCCTCGCAGGGGGTTTCAGCCCCAGCATTTT. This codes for CASSSPRRGFQPQHF.